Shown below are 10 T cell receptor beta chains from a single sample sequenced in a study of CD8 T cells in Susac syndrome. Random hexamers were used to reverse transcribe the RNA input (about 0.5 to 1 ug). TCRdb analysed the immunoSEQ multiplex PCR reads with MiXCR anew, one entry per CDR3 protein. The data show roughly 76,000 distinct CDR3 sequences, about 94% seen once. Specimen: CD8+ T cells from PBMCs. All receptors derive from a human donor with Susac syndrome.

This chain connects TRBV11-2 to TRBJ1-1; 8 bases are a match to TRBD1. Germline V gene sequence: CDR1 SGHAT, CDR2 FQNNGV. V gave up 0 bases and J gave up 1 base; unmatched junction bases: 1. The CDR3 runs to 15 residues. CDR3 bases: TGTGCCAGCAGCTTAGACAGGGGGCGGAACACTGAAGCTTTCTTT. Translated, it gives CASSLDRGRNTEAFF.

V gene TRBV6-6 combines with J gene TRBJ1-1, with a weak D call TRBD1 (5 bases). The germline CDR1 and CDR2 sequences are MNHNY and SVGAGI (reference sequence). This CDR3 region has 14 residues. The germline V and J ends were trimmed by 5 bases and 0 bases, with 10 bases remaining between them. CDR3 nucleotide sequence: TGTGCCAGCAGTCACGGGACCGTGAACACTGAAGCTTTCTTT. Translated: CASSHGTVNTEAFF.

CDR3 in amino acids: CATSRPSQKGTNEKLFF. The CDR3 nucleotides read TGTGCCACCAGCAGACCATCTCAAAAGGGGACTAATGAAAAACTGTTTTTT. This chain joins TRBV15 and TRBJ1-4; D perhaps matches TRBD1 (5 bases). CDR1 is LNHNV, CDR2 YYDKDF, per germline (reference sequence). Trimming pared 2 bases from V and 2 bases from J, leaving 15 bases between. The CDR3 is 17 amino acids.

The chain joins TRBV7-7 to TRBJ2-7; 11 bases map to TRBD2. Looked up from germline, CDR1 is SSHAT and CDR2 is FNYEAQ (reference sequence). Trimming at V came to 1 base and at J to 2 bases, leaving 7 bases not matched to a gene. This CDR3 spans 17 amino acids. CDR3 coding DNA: TGTGCCAGCAGCTTAGTACGGATAGCGGGAGGGCCCTACGAGCAGTACTTC. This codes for CASSLVRIAGGPYEQYF.

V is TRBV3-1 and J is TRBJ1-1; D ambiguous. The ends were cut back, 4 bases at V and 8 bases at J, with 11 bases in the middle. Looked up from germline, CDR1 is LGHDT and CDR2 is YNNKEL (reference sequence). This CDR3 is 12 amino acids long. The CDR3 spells CASSLLGQEAFF. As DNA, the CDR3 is TGTGCCAGCAGCCTCCTAGGGCAAGAAGCTTTCTTT.

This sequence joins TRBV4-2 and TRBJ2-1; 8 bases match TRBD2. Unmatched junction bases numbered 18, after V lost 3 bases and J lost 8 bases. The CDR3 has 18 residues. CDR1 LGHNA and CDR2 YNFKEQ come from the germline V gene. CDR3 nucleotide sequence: TGTGCCAGCAGCCAGCCGACGCCGGGACTAGGGATGGTAGATGAGCAGTTCTTC. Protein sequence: CASSQPTPGLGMVDEQFF.

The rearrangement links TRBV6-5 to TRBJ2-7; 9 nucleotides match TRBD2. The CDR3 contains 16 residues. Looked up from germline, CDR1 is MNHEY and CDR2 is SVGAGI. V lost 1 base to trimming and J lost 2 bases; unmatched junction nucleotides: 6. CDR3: CASSYLPSGDAYEQYF. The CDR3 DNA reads TGTGCCAGCAGTTACTTGCCTAGCGGGGATGCCTACGAGCAGTACTTC.

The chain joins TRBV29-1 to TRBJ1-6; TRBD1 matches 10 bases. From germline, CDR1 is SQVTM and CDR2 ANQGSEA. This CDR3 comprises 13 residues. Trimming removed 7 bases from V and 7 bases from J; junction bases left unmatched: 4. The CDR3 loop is CSARTGGNSPLHF. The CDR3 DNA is TGCAGCGCTAGGACAGGGGGGAATTCACCCCTCCACTTT.

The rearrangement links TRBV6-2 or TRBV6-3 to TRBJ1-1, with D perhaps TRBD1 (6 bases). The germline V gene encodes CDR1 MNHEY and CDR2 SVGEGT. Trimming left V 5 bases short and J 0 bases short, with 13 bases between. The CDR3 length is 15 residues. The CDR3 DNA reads TGTGCCAGCAGTACGAGGACAGTAATGAACACTGAAGCTTTCTTT. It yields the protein CASSTRTVMNTEAFF.

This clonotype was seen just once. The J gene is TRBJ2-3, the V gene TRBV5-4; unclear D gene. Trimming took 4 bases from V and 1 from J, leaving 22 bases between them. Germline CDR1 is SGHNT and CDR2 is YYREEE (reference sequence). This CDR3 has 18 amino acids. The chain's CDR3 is CASSPIGIASPGTDTQYF. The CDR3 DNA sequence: TGTGCCAGCAGCCCAATAGGTATTGCGTCACCGGGCACAGATACGCAGTATTTT.